This T cell receptor (beta chain) was observed in a study of spatial heterogeneity in lung cancer. Study-level information: Compared with alpha-chain sequences, beta-chain sequences were consistently detected in greater numbers.

Time point given: sample taken at primary tumor resection. The donors comprised some 72 untreated early-stage non-small cell lung cancer patients. Whole RNA from tumor, nontumor lung or frozen PBMC was sequenced unsorted. This clonotype is termed large. This beta chain represents an off-target read in a library built for alpha chains; its size is of limited meaning. Germline CDR1 reads SGHTA; CDR2 reads FQGNSA. The CDR3 totals 14 residues. The V end was cut by 2 bases, the J end by 8 bases, with 13 bases between. Unique molecular identifiers, one per molecule, were present on every TCR cDNA molecule. One entry per CDR3 protein results from TCRdb running MiXCR on the 5' RACE reads. The repertoire holds about 540 distinct CDR3 sequences, approximately 8.8% seen once, with less than 20% in the top ten.

The source of this sequence is a female donor with early-stage non-small cell lung cancer. This rearrangement joins TRBV7-2 to TRBJ2-1; no clear D gene. Specimen: normal lung tissue next to the tumor, collected at surgery. The CDR3 DNA is TGTGCCAGCAGCTTAACAACGGAGTCACATGAGCAGTTCTTC. This codes for CASSLTTESHEQFF. Complete variable domain (other parts from reference TRBV7-2 and TRBJ2-1): GAGVSQSPSNKVTEKGKDVELRCDPISGHTALYWYRQSLGQGLEFLIYFQGNSAPDKSGLPSDRFSAERTGGSVSTLTIQRTQQEDSAVYLCASSLTTESHEQFFGPGTRLTVL.